Listed below are T cell receptor beta chains from one sample, sequenced in a study of T cells in Graves' hyperthyroidism and ophthalmopathy. TCRdb itself ran the multiplex PCR reads through MiXCR, one entry per CDR3 protein. The table includes under 400,000 distinct CDR3 sequences, approximately 18% detected once. Specimen: blood. These receptors were collected from a woman in her 40s with Graves' ophthalmopathy. Both conserved end residues are part of each CDR3. A D gene is named only where the DNA matches it firmly. Size is stated for part of the rows, as once, few or many counts, or as a class when the clone is expanded.

D gene | J gene | V gene | clone size | CDR3 protein | CDR3 DNA
. | TRBJ2-7 | TRBV18 | . | CASSPRLDYEQYF | TGTGCCAGCTCACCAAGGTTAGACTACGAGCAGTACTTC
TRBD2 | TRBJ2-7 | TRBV5-1 | . | CASSLSGSGTYEQYF | TGCGCCAGCAGCCTTAGCGGGAGTGGTACCTACGAGCAGTACTTC
. | TRBJ2-6 | TRBV6-1 | many | CASQGGSGANVLTF | TGTGCTTCCCAGGGGGGGAGTGGGGCCAACGTCCTGACTTTC
TRBD1 | TRBJ1-2 | TRBV27 | many | CASRPTGTYGYTF | TGTGCCAGTCGCCCGACAGGGACCTATGGCTACACCTTC
TRBD1 | TRBJ2-2 | TRBV11-2 | many | CASSPRGQATGELFF | TGTGCCAGCAGCCCTAGAGGACAGGCCACCGGGGAGCTGTTTTTT
. | TRBJ2-7 | TRBV15 | many | CATGESLRYEQYF | TGTGCCACCGGTGAGTCCCTTAGGTACGAGCAGTACTTC
. | TRBJ2-5 | TRBV10-3 | many | CAILAESGTQYF | TGTGCCATCCTGGCAGAATCTGGGACCCAGTACTTC
. | TRBJ1-5 | TRBV30 | many | CAWSAGVNQPQHF | TGTGCCTGGAGTGCCGGGGTCAATCAGCCCCAGCATTTT
. | TRBJ2-7 | TRBV4-1 | . | CASSRGEGYEQYF | TGCGCCAGCAGCCGCGGGGAAGGCTACGAGCAGTACTTC
. | TRBJ1-3 | TRBV12-3/TRBV12-4 | many | CASKKESGNTIYF | TGTGCCAGCAAAAAGGAATCTGGAAACACCATATATTTT